Following are 29 T cell receptor beta chains from one sample sequenced in a study of CD8+CD57+ T cells in acquired aplastic anemia listed by TCRdb under 2018. Patients chosen for sequencing had shown expansion of CD8+CD57+ cells by flow cytometry. Sequencing relied on an Illumina HiSeq 2000. Genomic DNA served as template for TCR beta VDJ combination and CDR3 sequence profiling. TCRdb redid the processing of the public reads, applying fastp at Q25 and MiXCR, and retained in-frame beta chains. Each entry merges the rows of one CDR3 protein and shows their most common DNA and genes. The sample data list under 200,000 distinct CDR3 sequences, and about 48% of these were observed just once. Of the sample, 30% to 40% falls within the top ten clones. The sequenced sample was sorted CD4+, CD8+, or CD8+CD57+ T cells (not recorded which) from PBMCs. Receptors originate from a human donor with aplastic anemia.

The chain is built from TRBV2 and TRBJ1-4; the match to TRBD1 covers 9 bases. Germline CDR1 reads SNHLY; CDR2 reads FYNNEI. The junction had 6 bases not matched to a gene; V was cut back by 6 bases and J by 7 bases. The CDR3 loop spans 14 amino acids. In DNA form, the CDR3 reads TGTGCCAGCAGACCCGGGACAGGGACTGAAAAACTGTTTTTT. Translating it yields CASRPGTGTEKLFF.

For this clonotype: A much larger clonotype is one base distant, so this may be a read error. The chain joins TRBV25-1 to TRBJ1-2, with 7 bases fitting TRBD1. Germline V gene sequence: CDR1 MGHDK, CDR2 SYGVNS. There are 15 residues in the CDR3. V trimming: 6 bases; J trimming: 2 bases; junction bases outside the gene matches: 9. CDR3 sequence: CASSPRTQGNYGYTF. CDR3 in DNA: TGTGCCAGCAGCCCCCGCACACAGGGGAACTATGGCTACACCTTC.

This chain links TRBV7-2 with TRBJ2-7; 9 bases are a match to TRBD2. Trimming at V came to 0 bases and at J to 2 bases, leaving 2 bases not matched to a gene. The CDR3 runs 15 residues. Germline CDR1 reads SGHTA; CDR2 reads FQGNSA. In nucleotides, the CDR3 is TGTGCCAGCAGCTTAGCACCTAGCGGGACCTACGAGCAGTACTTC. Amino acids: CASSLAPSGTYEQYF. The whole variable domain, remainder taken from reference TRBV7-2 and TRBJ2-7, is GAGVSQSPSNKVTEKGKDVELRCDPISGHTALYWYRQSLGQGLEFLIYFQGNSAPDKSGLPSDRFSAERTGGSVSTLTIQRTQQEDSAVYLCASSLAPSGTYEQYFGPGTRLTVT.

With regard to this clonotype: Because the CDR3 is missing its conserved closing phenylalanine or tryptophan, this is likely a read error. The genes are TRBV10-1 and TRBJ2-3, with a tentative D call TRBD2 (5 bases). The length of the CDR3 is 15 residues. In germline, CDR1 is WNHNN, CDR2 SYGVQD (reference sequence). The germline V and J ends were trimmed by 0 bases and 1 base, with 8 bases remaining between them. The CDR3 DNA reads TGCGCCAGCAGTGAGTCTAGAGCGGGCACAGATACGCAGTATTCT. This encodes CASSESRAGTDTQYS.

This rearrangement joins TRBV13 to TRBJ1-6; D is undetermined. Trimming left V 5 bases short and J 7 bases short, with 12 bases between. Germline V gene lookup returns CDR1 PRHDT and CDR2 FYEKMQ (reference sequence). CDR3 length: 14 residues. CDR3 region: CASSLSAENSPLHF. The CDR3 DNA reads TGTGCCAGCAGCCTCTCGGCGGAGAATTCACCCCTCCACTTT.

This chain links TRBV2 with TRBJ1-2; weak D call: TRBD1 (5 bases). This CDR3 is built from 13 residues. Per germline, CDR1 SNHLY and CDR2 FYNNEI. Trimming left V 10 bases short and J 7 bases short, with 19 bases between. CDR3 loop: CATRKSRDPGYTF. CDR3 nucleotide sequence: TGTGCCACACGCAAATCACGGGACCCTGGCTACACCTTC.

This clonotype was seen many times. This chain uses TRBV13 with TRBJ2-7, with 12 bases identical to TRBD2. Germline CDR1 reads PRHDT; CDR2 reads FYEKMQ (reference sequence). This CDR3 comprises 17 residues. The V and J ends lost 4 bases and 3 bases, in that order; junction bases with no gene match: 10. CDR3 in DNA: TGTGCCAGCAGCTCACATAGGACTAGCGGGACCAACTACGAGCAGTACTTC. Translating gives CASSSHRTSGTNYEQYF.

The table lists this clonotype with many counts. The chain combines TRBV4-1 with TRBJ2-3; no clear D gene. The V end was cut by 1 base, the J end by 5 bases, with 4 bases between. CDR3 length: 12 residues. The germline V gene encodes CDR1 MGHRA and CDR2 YSYEKL. The CDR3 DNA reads TGCGCCAGCAGCCAAGGTGGAGATACGCAGTATTTT. Translation gives CASSQGGDTQYF.

The rearrangement uses TRBV6-4 and TRBJ2-2; D gene ambiguous. Trimming removed 2 bases from V and 4 bases from J, with 17 bases in between. This CDR3 spans 17 amino acids. Germline V lookup: CDR1 MRHNA, CDR2 SNTAGT. The CDR3 spells CASSDPCLESGTGELFF. CDR3 DNA sequence: TGTGCCAGCAGTGACCCGTGTCTGGAGAGTGGCACCGGGGAGCTGTTTTTT.

The rearrangement links TRBV10-3 to TRBJ2-7, with TRBD2 identical over 9 bases. The V gene's germline CDR1 is ENHRY and CDR2 SYGVKD. The CDR3 contains 15 residues. V lost 10 bases to trimming and J lost 0 bases; unmatched junction nucleotides: 10. DNA for the CDR3: TGTGCCAGCGTCGGGCTAGCGGGATGCTCCTACGAGCAGTACTTC. Translating it yields CASVGLAGCSYEQYF.

This sequence joins TRBV2 and TRBJ2-1, with D uncertain. Per germline, CDR1 SNHLY and CDR2 FYNNEI. V was cut by 3 bases and J by 9 bases, with 18 bases left in between. This CDR3 comprises 15 residues. The CDR3 spells CASSDILPLAREQFF. CDR3 nucleotides: TGTGCCAGCAGTGATATCCTCCCTCTTGCGCGTGAGCAGTTCTTC.

J is TRBJ2-7 and V is TRBV11-2, with a tentative D call TRBD2 (6 bases). Trimming took off 5 bases at V and 3 bases at J, with 17 bases between the two ends. The CDR3 has 15 amino acids. The V gene's germline CDR1 is SGHAT and CDR2 FQNNGV. CDR3 bases: TGTGCCAGCAGCATCGCCCTGGGACTCCTCTACGAGCAGTACTTC. It yields the protein CASSIALGLLYEQYF.

This clonotype was seen ten or more times. The rearrangement uses TRBV5-1 and TRBJ2-1; 8 bases match TRBD2. J gave up 2 bases and V 4 bases, and 14 bases lay outside the gene matches. The CDR3 runs 18 residues. Germline V CDR1 and CDR2: SGHRS, YFSETQ. The DNA for the CDR3 is TGCGCCAGCAGCCGCTTGGTTATTGGGACTAGGCCCTACAATGAGCAGTTCTTC. Translating gives CASSRLVIGTRPYNEQFF.

The V call is TRBV27, the J call TRBJ1-4; D may be TRBD1 (5 bases). The CDR3 is made up of 14 amino acids. V dropped 3 bases and J dropped 7 bases, with 12 bases sitting between them. The germline V gene has CDR1 MNHEY and CDR2 SMNVEV (reference sequence). The CDR3 is CASSLRGFAEKLFF. In DNA, the CDR3 is TGTGCCAGCAGTTTGAGGGGCTTCGCTGAAAAACTGTTTTTT.

This clonotype was detected many times. V and J are TRBV19 and TRBJ1-5; D call uncertain. Trimming removed 7 bases at V and 4 bases at J, with 8 bases between. The V gene's germline CDR1 is LNHDA and CDR2 SQIVND (reference sequence). The CDR3 sequence is 12 residues long. In DNA, the CDR3 is TGTGCCAGTAATCGGGTTAATCAGCCCCAGCATTTT. This gives the protein CASNRVNQPQHF.

This chain uses TRBV12-3 or TRBV12-4 with TRBJ2-7; D gene uncertain. V lost 5 bases and J lost 2, with 13 bases in between. The CDR3 length is 14 residues. The CDR3 DNA reads TGTGCCAGCAGTCCCGGAAATGAAACCTACGAGCAGTACTTC. Its protein is CASSPGNETYEQYF.

This clonotype was found many times. The chain uses TRBV20-1 and TRBJ1-2; D not certain. The V end lost 1 base, the J end lost 7 bases, and 7 bases lay between the germline ends. The length of the CDR3 is 11 residues. Germline-derived CDR1 and CDR2 are DFQATT and SNEGSKA (reference sequence). CDR3 bases: TGCAGTGCTAGAGCGGAATCTGGCTACACCTTC. Translated: CSARAESGYTF.

The V call is TRBV2, the J call TRBJ2-6; D unclear. V was trimmed by 7 bases and J by 0 bases, leaving 4 bases between them. CDR1 and CDR2 (germline): SNHLY, FYNNEI. The CDR3 has 13 residues. CDR3 loop: CASIYSGANVLTF. The CDR3 DNA reads TGTGCCAGCATATACTCTGGGGCCAACGTCCTGACTTTC.

This clonotype has ten or more counts. The chain has TRBV20-1 and TRBJ1-2; D gene ambiguous. Trimming took off 1 base at V and 6 bases at J, with 6 bases between the two ends. This CDR3 has 11 residues. CDR1 and CDR2 (germline): DFQATT, SNEGSKA (reference sequence). The CDR3 is CSARGPHGYTF. The CDR3 coding sequence is TGCAGTGCTAGAGGTCCGCATGGCTACACCTTC.

The table lists this clonotype with a few counts. CDR3 in DNA: TGTGCCAGCAGACCCGGACAGGGGAACTGGGAAAAACTGTTTTTT. Protein: CASRPGQGNWEKLFF. The chain links TRBV6-1 to TRBJ1-4; 9 bases match TRBD1. This CDR3 contains 15 residues. Germline lookup yields CDR1 MNHNS and CDR2 SASEGT. Trimming cost V 6 bases and J 8 bases; bases outside gene matches: 10.

This clonotype has just a few counts. This chain joins TRBV27 and TRBJ1-2; D is unclear. The V and J ends lost 4 bases and 6 bases respectively, with 9 bases between them. Germline loops: CDR1 MNHEY, CDR2 SMNVEV (reference sequence). CDR3 size: 12 residues. Here the CDR3 reads CASSSPRDGYTF. For the CDR3, the DNA is TGTGCCAGCAGTTCCCCACGGGATGGCTACACCTTC.

This sequence joins TRBV24-1 and TRBJ2-2, with a tentative D call TRBD2 (6 bases). V lost 4 bases to trimming and J lost 5 bases, with 10 bases between them. The CDR3 loop spans 14 amino acids. Germline assignment: CDR1 KGHDR and CDR2 SFDVKD. CDR3 sequence (DNA): TGTGCCACCAGTGAGAGGGACTTTACCGGGGAGCTGTTTTTT. It codes for CATSERDFTGELFF.

This clonotype was counted between two and nine times. The chain joins TRBV7-9 to TRBJ2-5; 7 positions match TRBD1. Germline loops: CDR1 SEHNR, CDR2 FQNEAQ (reference sequence). The CDR3 spans 15 residues. J was trimmed by 2 bases and V by 5 bases; bases with no gene match: 8. The CDR3 here is CASSRGTALQETQYF. CDR3 DNA: TGTGCCAGCAGCCGAGGGACAGCCTTACAAGAGACCCAGTACTTC.

This chain joins TRBV7-2 and TRBJ1-1; D is unresolved. The CDR3 has 13 amino acids. The ends were cut back, 6 bases at V and 0 bases at J, with 8 bases in the middle. Per the germline V gene, CDR1 is SGHTA and CDR2 is FQGNSA. The CDR3 region has the DNA TGTGCCAGCAGGGGGTGGATGAACACTGAAGCTTTCTTT. This codes for CASRGWMNTEAFF.

Ten or more counts support this clonotype. The chain joins TRBV14 to TRBJ2-1, with D tentatively TRBD2 (6 bases). CDR3 length: 14 amino acids. Germline-derived CDR1 and CDR2 are SGHDN and FVKESK. Trimming stripped 3 bases from V and 3 bases from J, with 9 bases between. CDR3 residues: CASSHYSGYNEQFF. CDR3 in DNA: TGTGCCAGCAGCCATTATAGCGGCTACAATGAGCAGTTCTTC.

To note about this clonotype: It may be a read error: a sequence one base away is much more abundant. The chain is built from TRBV20-1 and TRBJ2-7; 10 nucleotides align to TRBD2. CDR3 length: 16 amino acids. The germline V gene encodes CDR1 DFQATT and CDR2 SNEGSKA (reference sequence). The chain's CDR3 is CSATSTSGVPHTEQHF. As DNA, the CDR3 is TGCAGTGCTACCTCAACTAGCGGGGTCCCACATACGGAGCAGCACTTC.

This clonotype was observed many times. The chain employs TRBV6-6 and TRBJ1-1; D is uncertain. In germline, CDR1 is MNHNY, CDR2 SVGAGI (reference sequence). The CDR3 covers 14 residues. V was trimmed by 2 bases and J by 0 bases, leaving 7 bases between them. CDR3 nucleotides: TGTGCCAGCAGTTACACGGGTTTGAACACTGAAGCTTTCTTT. Its translation is CASSYTGLNTEAFF.

V usage is TRBV5-4 and J usage is TRBJ1-6, with D unclear. V shed 0 bases and J shed 6 bases, with 7 bases lying between them. Germline V gene data show CDR1 as SGHNT and CDR2 as YYREEE (reference sequence). This CDR3 region has 14 residues. CDR3 nucleotide sequence: TGTGCCAGCAGCTTGGCGGATCTTAATTCACCCCTCCACTTT. Amino acids: CASSLADLNSPLHF.

The gene calls are TRBV9 and TRBJ2-5; D is unresolved. Germline loops: CDR1 SGDLS, CDR2 YYNGEE. V was pared by 0 bases and J by 1 base, with 7 bases between. This CDR3 is built from 14 residues. CDR3 sequence reads: CASSVGGSQETQYF. The CDR3 coding sequence is TGTGCCAGCAGCGTAGGAGGAAGCCAAGAGACCCAGTACTTC.